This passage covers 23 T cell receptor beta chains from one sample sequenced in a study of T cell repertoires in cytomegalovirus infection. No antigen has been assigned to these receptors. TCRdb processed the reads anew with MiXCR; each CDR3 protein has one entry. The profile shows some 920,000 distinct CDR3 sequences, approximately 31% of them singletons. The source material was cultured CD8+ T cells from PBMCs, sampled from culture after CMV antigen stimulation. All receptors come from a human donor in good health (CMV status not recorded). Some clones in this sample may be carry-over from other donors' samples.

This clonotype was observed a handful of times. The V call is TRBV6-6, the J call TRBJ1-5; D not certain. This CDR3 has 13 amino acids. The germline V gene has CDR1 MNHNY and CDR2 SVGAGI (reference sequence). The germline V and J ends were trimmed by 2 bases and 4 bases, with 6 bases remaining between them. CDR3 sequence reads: CASSYEVNQPQHF. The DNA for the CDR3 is TGTGCCAGCAGTTACGAGGTTAATCAGCCCCAGCATTTT.

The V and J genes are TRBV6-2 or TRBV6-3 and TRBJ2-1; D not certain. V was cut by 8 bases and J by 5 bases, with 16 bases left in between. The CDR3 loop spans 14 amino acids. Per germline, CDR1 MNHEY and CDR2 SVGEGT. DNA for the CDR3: TGTGCCAGCGCACACTACCAGATGAACAATGAGCAGTTCTTC. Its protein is CASAHYQMNNEQFF.

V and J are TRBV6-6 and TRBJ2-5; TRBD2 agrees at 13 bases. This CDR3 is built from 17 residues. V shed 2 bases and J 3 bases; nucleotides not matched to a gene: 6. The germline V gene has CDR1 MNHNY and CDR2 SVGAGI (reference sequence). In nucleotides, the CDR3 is TGTGCCAGCAGTTACCTTCACGGACTAGCGGGGGAAGAGACCCAGTACTTC. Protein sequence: CASSYLHGLAGEETQYF.

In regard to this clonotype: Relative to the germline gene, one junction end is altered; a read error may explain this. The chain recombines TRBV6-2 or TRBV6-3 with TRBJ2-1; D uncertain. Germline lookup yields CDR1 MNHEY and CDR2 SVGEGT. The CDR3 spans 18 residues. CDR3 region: CASSYDLKTESSFNEQFF. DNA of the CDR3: TGTGCCAGCAGTTACGATCTCAAGACGGAAAGCTCCTTCAATGAGCAGTTCTTC.

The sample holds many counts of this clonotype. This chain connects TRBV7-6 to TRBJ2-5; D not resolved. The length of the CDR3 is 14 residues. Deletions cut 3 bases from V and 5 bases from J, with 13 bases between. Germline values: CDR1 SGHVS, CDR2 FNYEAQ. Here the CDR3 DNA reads TGTGCCAGCAGCTTGCAACGAGTGATGGAGACCCAGTACTTC. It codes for CASSLQRVMETQYF.

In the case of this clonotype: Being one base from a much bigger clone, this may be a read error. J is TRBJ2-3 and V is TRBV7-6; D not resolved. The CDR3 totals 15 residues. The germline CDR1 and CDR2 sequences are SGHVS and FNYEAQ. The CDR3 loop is CVSSADGSSTDTQYF. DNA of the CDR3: TGTGTCAGCAGCGCAGACGGCAGTAGCACAGATACGCAGTATTTT.

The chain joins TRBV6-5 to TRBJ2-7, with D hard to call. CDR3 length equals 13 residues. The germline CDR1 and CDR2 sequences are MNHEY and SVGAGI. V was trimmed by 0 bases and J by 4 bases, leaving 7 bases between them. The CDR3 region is CASSYSFGYEQYF. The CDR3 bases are TGTGCCAGCAGTTACTCGTTCGGATACGAGCAGTACTTC.

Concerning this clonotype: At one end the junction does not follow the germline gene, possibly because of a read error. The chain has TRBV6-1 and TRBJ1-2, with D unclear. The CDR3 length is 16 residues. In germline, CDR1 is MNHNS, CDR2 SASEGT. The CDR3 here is CASSEGGYPAGYDYTF. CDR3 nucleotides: TGTGCCAGCAGTGAAGGTGGATACCCCGCTGGATATGACTACACCTTC.

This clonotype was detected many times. The DNA of the CDR3 is TGTGCCAGCAGTTCGACAGGATCGGGCGAGCAGTACTTC. Amino acid sequence: CASSSTGSGEQYF. V gene TRBV12-3 or TRBV12-4 combines with J gene TRBJ2-7; D perhaps matches TRBD1 (6 bases). The CDR3 sequence is 13 residues long. Trimming cost V 4 bases and J 6 bases, with 13 bases left between them.

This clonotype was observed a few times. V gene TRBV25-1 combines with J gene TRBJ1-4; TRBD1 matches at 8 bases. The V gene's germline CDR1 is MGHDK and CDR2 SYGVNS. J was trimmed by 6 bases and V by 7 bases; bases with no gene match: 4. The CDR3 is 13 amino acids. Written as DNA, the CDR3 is TGTGCCAGCAAGAACAGGGGGGATGAAAAACTGTTTTTT. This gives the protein CASKNRGDEKLFF.

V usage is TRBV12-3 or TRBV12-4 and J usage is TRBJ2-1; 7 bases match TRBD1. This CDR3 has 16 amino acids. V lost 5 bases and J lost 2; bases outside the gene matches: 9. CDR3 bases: TGTGCCAGCAGTCGCCTAGACAGGGCTGCCTACAATGAGCAGTTCTTC. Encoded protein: CASSRLDRAAYNEQFF.

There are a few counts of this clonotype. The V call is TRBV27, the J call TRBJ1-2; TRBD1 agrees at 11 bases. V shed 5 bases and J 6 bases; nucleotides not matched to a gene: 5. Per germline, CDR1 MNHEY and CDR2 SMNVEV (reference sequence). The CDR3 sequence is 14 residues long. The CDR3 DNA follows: TGTGCCAGCAGTCCCGGGACAGGGGGTGATGGCTACACCTTC. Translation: CASSPGTGGDGYTF.

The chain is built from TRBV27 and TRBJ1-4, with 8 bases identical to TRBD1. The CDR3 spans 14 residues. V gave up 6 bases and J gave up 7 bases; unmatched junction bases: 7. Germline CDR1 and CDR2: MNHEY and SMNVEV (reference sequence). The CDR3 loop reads CASSITGGSEKLFF. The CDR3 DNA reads TGTGCCAGCAGCATTACAGGGGGGAGTGAAAAACTGTTTTTT.

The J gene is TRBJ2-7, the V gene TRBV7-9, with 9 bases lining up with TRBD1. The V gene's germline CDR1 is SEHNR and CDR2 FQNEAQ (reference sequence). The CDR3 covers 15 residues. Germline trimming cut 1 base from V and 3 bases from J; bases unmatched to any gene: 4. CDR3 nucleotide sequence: TGTGCCAGCAGCTTAGAAGGGACAGGGAACTACGAGCAGTACTTC. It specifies CASSLEGTGNYEQYF.

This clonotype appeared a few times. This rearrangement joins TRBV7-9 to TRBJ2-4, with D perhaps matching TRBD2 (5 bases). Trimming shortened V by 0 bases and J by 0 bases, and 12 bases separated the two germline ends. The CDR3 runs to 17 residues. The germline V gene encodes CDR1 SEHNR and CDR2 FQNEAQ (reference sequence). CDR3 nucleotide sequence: TGTGCCAGCAGCTTAGCGGGATCCGGACTAGCCAAAAACATTCAGTACTTC. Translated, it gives CASSLAGSGLAKNIQYF.

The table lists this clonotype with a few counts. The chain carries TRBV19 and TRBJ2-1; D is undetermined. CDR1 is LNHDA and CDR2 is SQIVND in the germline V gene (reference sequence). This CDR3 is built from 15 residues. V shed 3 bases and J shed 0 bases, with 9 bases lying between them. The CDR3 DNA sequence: TGTGCCAGTAGTATGCGACCGAGCTCCTACAATGAGCAGTTCTTC. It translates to CASSMRPSSYNEQFF.

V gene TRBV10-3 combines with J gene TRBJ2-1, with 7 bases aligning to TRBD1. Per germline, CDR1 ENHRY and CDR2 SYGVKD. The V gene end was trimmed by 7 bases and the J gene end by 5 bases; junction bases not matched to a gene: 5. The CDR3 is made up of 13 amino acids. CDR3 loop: CAITTDRNNEQFF. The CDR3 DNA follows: TGTGCCATCACTACGGACAGGAACAATGAGCAGTTCTTC.

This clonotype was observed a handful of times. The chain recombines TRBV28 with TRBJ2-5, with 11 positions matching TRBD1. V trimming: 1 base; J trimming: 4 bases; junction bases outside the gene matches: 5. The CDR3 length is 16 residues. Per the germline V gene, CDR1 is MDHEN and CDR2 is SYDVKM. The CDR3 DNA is TGTGCCAGCAGTTTATTAGGGACAGGGGGAACAGAGACCCAGTACTTC. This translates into CASSLLGTGGTETQYF.

The CDR3 here is CASSIRVGSPDTQYF. CDR3 nucleotide sequence: TGTGCCAGTAGTATACGGGTGGGGAGCCCAGATACGCAGTATTTT. V gene TRBV19 combines with J gene TRBJ2-3; maybe TRBD2 (5 bases). Between the trimmed V and J ends, which lost 2 bases and 4 bases, there was a span of 13 bases. The germline V gene encodes CDR1 LNHDA and CDR2 SQIVND (reference sequence). The CDR3 sequence is 15 residues long.

This CDR3 reads CASNDNSYGYTF. The DNA of the CDR3 is TGTGCCAGCAATGACAACAGTTATGGCTACACCTTC. The V and J genes are TRBV6-5 and TRBJ1-2; D is uncertain. The germline V and J ends were trimmed by 7 bases and 5 bases, with 11 bases remaining between them. Germline V CDR1 and CDR2: MNHEY, SVGAGI. The CDR3 consists of 12 residues.

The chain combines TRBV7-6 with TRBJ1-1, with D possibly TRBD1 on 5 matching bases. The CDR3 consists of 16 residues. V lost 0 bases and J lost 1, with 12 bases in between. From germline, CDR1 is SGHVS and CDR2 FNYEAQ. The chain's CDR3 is CASSLAGVAANTEAFF. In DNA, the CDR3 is TGTGCCAGCAGCTTAGCGGGGGTAGCGGCGAACACTGAAGCTTTCTTT.

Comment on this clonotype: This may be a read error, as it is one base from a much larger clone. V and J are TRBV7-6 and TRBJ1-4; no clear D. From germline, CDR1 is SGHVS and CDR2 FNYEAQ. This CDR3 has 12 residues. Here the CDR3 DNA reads TGTGCCAACAGCTTAGCGGACGAAAAACTGTTTTTT. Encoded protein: CANSLADEKLFF.

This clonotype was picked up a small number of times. Written as DNA, the CDR3 is TGTGCCAGCAGCCCCCTTCGATTCACAGATACGCAGTATTTT. This translates into CASSPLRFTDTQYF. The chain employs TRBV11-2 and TRBJ2-3; D unresolved. CDR1 is SGHAT, CDR2 FQNNGV, per germline. With 5 bases removed from V and 2 bases from J, the gap between germline ends came to 11 bases. The CDR3 runs to 14 residues.